The 20 T cell receptor beta chains in this list originate from one sample, sequenced in a study of cytomegalovirus exposure and HLA in healthy donors. In the PCR, 60 Vbeta and 13 Jbeta primers were used. The method was immunoSEQ multiplex PCR; TCRdb's version includes in-frame clones alone and lacks a portion of them. The profile shows over 50,000 clones, about 80% of them singletons. Sequenced: PBMCs. These receptors originate from a middle-aged man in good health and CMV-seronegative.

The V call is TRBV29-1, the J call TRBJ1-1; unclear D gene. V lost 7 bases and J 0 bases, leaving 21 bases between the germline ends. Germline CDR1 is SQVTM and CDR2 is ANQGSEA. The CDR3 is made up of 16 amino acids. In nucleotides, the CDR3 is TGCAGCGCCATCGGGAGTCCCATTCTCATGAACACTGAAGCTTTCTTT. Amino acids: CSAIGSPILMNTEAFF.

The gene calls are TRBV28 and TRBJ2-3; maybe TRBD2 (5 bases). This CDR3 spans 13 amino acids. Germline CDR1 reads MDHEN; CDR2 reads SYDVKM. V dropped 6 bases and J dropped 4 bases, with 11 bases sitting between them. The CDR3 DNA follows: TGTGCCAGCAGACGACCGGGATCAGATACGCAGTATTTT. Translating it yields CASRRPGSDTQYF.

V usage is TRBV11-2 and J usage is TRBJ1-1; D may be TRBD1 (5 bases). Trimming removed 3 bases from V and 3 bases from J, with 8 bases in between. Germline CDR1 is SGHAT and CDR2 is FQNNGV. The CDR3 has 13 residues. Here the CDR3 reads CASSFKGDTEAFF. For the CDR3, the DNA is TGTGCCAGCAGCTTTAAAGGGGACACTGAAGCTTTCTTT.

The CDR3 nucleotides are TGCGCCAGCAGCCAAGAGAGAGTCGGTAGCCCCTATGGCTACACCTTC. This translates into CASSQERVGSPYGYTF. V usage is TRBV4-3 and J usage is TRBJ1-2; D is ambiguous. CDR3 length: 16 amino acids. V lost 0 bases to trimming and J lost 4 bases, with 15 bases between them. Per the germline V gene, CDR1 is LGHNA and CDR2 is YSLEER.

This clone was detected only once. The rearrangement joins TRBV10-3 to TRBJ2-2; 7 bases line up with TRBD1. The CDR3 sequence is 15 residues long. The V and J ends lost 3 bases and 0 bases, in that order; junction bases with no gene match: 1. Germline-derived CDR1 and CDR2 are ENHRY and SYGVKD. The CDR3 is CAISDDRANTGELFF. In DNA, the CDR3 is TGTGCCATCAGTGATGACAGGGCGAACACCGGGGAGCTGTTTTTT.

The V and J genes are TRBV19 and TRBJ1-1; D remains unclear. The CDR3 spans 15 residues. V lost 3 bases and J lost 5, with 16 bases in between. Germline CDR1 and CDR2: LNHDA and SQIVND (reference sequence). The DNA of the CDR3 is TGTGCCAGTAGTATTAAGGCGGCGGGAGTAACTGAAGCTTTCTTT. It yields the protein CASSIKAAGVTEAFF.

The V gene is TRBV6-6, the J gene TRBJ1-5; 9 positions agree with TRBD1. The CDR3 covers 14 residues. Germline-derived CDR1 and CDR2 are MNHNY and SVGAGI (reference sequence). V shed 5 bases, J shed 4 bases, and the junction held 3 bases outside the gene matches. CDR3: CASSGTGTNQPQHF. The CDR3 region has the DNA TGTGCCAGCAGTGGGACAGGGACGAATCAGCCCCAGCATTTT.

V is TRBV2 and J is TRBJ2-2; 12 nucleotides agree with TRBD2. The CDR3 runs 15 residues. CDR1 is SNHLY, CDR2 FYNNEI, per germline. Trimming at V came to 5 bases and at J to 6 bases, leaving 4 bases not matched to a gene. DNA of the CDR3: TGTGCCAGCAGTTCTCGGACTAGCGGGGCCGGGGAGCTGTTTTTT. Amino acids: CASSSRTSGAGELFF. The full variable domain, in which reference TRBV2 and TRBJ2-2 provide the parts outside the CDR3, is EPEVTQTPSHQVTQMGQEVILRCVPISNHLYFYWYRQILGQKVEFLVSFYNNEISEKSEIFDDQFSVERPDGSNFTLKIRSTKLEDSAMYFCASSSRTSGAGELFFGEGSRLTVL.

In its sample, this clone is medium-sized. The V gene is TRBV2, the J gene TRBJ2-4, with D possibly being TRBD1 (6 bases). V lost 4 bases to trimming and J lost 3 bases, with 13 bases between them. The CDR3 has 15 amino acids. The germline V gene encodes CDR1 SNHLY and CDR2 FYNNEI. The CDR3 loop reads CASSGQANFKNIQYF. CDR3 nucleotide sequence: TGTGCCAGCAGTGGACAGGCCAACTTCAAAAACATTCAGTACTTC.

The CDR3 spells CASSQDHGVRTDTQYF. The CDR3 nucleotides are TGCGCCAGCAGCCAAGATCACGGGGTCCGCACAGATACGCAGTATTTT. The gene calls are TRBV4-3 and TRBJ2-3; D is possibly TRBD2 (5 bases). Germline V gene data show CDR1 as LGHNA and CDR2 as YSLEER. This CDR3 spans 16 amino acids. Deletions cut 0 bases from V and 1 base from J, with 11 bases between.

The rearrangement joins TRBV5-3 to TRBJ1-1; the match to TRBD1 covers 7 bases. TRBV5-3 counts as an open reading frame of uncertain function. J lost 1 base, V lost 5 bases, and 8 bases had no gene match. CDR3 length: 15 amino acids. This chain's CDR3 is CARSVPGQKNTEAFF. CDR3 bases: TGTGCCAGAAGTGTTCCGGGACAGAAGAACACTGAAGCTTTCTTT.

This chain links TRBV6-1 with TRBJ1-6; perhaps TRBD1 as D (5 bases). Germline CDR1 MNHNS, CDR2 SASEGT. The CDR3 is 14 amino acids. V was clipped by 10 bases and J by 6 bases, with 16 bases between them. The DNA of the CDR3 is TGTGCCACCATGGGGGGGATACTTAATTCACCCCTCCACTTT. Amino acids: CATMGGILNSPLHF.

This chain connects TRBV28 to TRBJ1-4, with 9 nucleotides matching TRBD1. This CDR3 spans 17 amino acids. V lost 2 bases, J lost 1 base, and 5 bases stayed unmatched. Germline V gene lookup returns CDR1 MDHEN and CDR2 SYDVKM. This CDR3 is CASSLPGQGVTNEKLFF. The CDR3, as DNA: TGTGCCAGCAGTTTACCGGGACAGGGTGTAACTAATGAAAAACTGTTTTTT.

V is TRBV18 and J is TRBJ2-1; a weak D match, TRBD2 (6 bases). Germline lookup yields CDR1 KGHSH and CDR2 LQKENI. This CDR3 comprises 18 residues. Trimming pared 1 base from V and 4 bases from J, leaving 20 bases between. CDR3 nucleotide sequence: TGTGCCAGCTCACCACGGAGTGCCGGGACTGAAGCTTACAATGAGCAGTTCTTC. It codes for CASSPRSAGTEAYNEQFF.

A single count supports this clone. V and J are TRBV5-5 and TRBJ2-2; 8 bases match TRBD1. The CDR3 is 16 amino acids. The junction had 6 bases not matched to a gene; V was cut back by 0 bases and J by 5 bases. Germline V gives CDR1 SGHKS, CDR2 YYEKEE (reference sequence). The CDR3 sequence: CASSLAVQGATGELFF. The CDR3 DNA sequence: TGTGCCAGCAGCTTGGCCGTGCAGGGGGCTACCGGGGAGCTGTTTTTT.

The chain has TRBV5-6 and TRBJ1-1; 9 bases fit TRBD1. Germline-derived CDR1 and CDR2 are SGHDT and YYEEEE. This CDR3 is 15 amino acids long. Trimming removed 0 bases from V and 5 bases from J; junction bases left unmatched: 5. The CDR3 sequence: CASSLVLGQGTEAFF. The CDR3 DNA sequence: TGTGCCAGCAGCTTGGTGTTGGGACAGGGAACTGAAGCTTTCTTT. Full variable domain (outside the CDR3, taken from reference TRBV5-6 and TRBJ1-1): DAGVTQSPTHLIKTRGQQVTLRCSPKSGHDTVSWYQQALGQGPQFIFQYYEEEERQRGNFPDRFSGHQFPNYSSELNVNALLLGDSALYLCASSLVLGQGTEAFFGQGTRLTVV.

V gene TRBV7-2 combines with J gene TRBJ2-2, with D perhaps TRBD1 (7 bases). Between the trimmed V and J ends, which lost 5 bases and 7 bases, there was a span of 17 bases. From germline, CDR1 is SGHTA and CDR2 FQGNSA. The CDR3 length is 15 residues. The CDR3 region has the DNA TGTGCCAGCAGCCCCATCCACAGGGGAGGCGGGGAGCTGTTTTTT. As protein: CASSPIHRGGGELFF. Combining the CDR3 with reference TRBV7-2 and TRBJ2-2 gives the whole variable domain GAGVSQSPSNKVTEKGKDVELRCDPISGHTALYWYRQSLGQGLEFLIYFQGNSAPDKSGLPSDRFSAERTGGSVSTLTIQRTQQEDSAVYLCASSPIHRGGGELFFGEGSRLTVL.

Written as DNA, the CDR3 is TGTGCCTGGAGTGCTGGTGGGGGCAGCTCCTACAATGAGCAGTTCTTC. Translated: CAWSAGGGSSYNEQFF. The chain carries TRBV30 and TRBJ2-1; D is perhaps TRBD1 (6 bases). V shed 1 base and J shed 0 bases, with 13 bases lying between them. Germline CDR1 reads GTSNPN; CDR2 reads SVGIG (reference sequence). The CDR3 has 16 residues.

The V gene is TRBV19, the J gene TRBJ1-5; D is possibly TRBD1 (6 bases). CDR3 size: 15 residues. With 3 bases removed from V and 1 base from J, the gap between germline ends came to 10 bases. The germline CDR1 and CDR2 sequences are LNHDA and SQIVND (reference sequence). The CDR3 here is CASSINTGSNQPQHF. As DNA, the CDR3 is TGTGCCAGTAGTATCAACACAGGGAGCAATCAGCCCCAGCATTTT.

The gene calls are TRBV6-1 and TRBJ1-4, with 7 bases that match TRBD1. This CDR3 contains 16 residues. With V trimmed by 3 bases and J by 0 bases, 4 bases remained unmatched. CDR1 and CDR2 (germline): MNHNS, SASEGT. The CDR3 DNA is TGTGCCAGCAGTGAGTTCACAGGGGCAACTAATGAAAAACTGTTTTTT. Encoded protein: CASSEFTGATNEKLFF.